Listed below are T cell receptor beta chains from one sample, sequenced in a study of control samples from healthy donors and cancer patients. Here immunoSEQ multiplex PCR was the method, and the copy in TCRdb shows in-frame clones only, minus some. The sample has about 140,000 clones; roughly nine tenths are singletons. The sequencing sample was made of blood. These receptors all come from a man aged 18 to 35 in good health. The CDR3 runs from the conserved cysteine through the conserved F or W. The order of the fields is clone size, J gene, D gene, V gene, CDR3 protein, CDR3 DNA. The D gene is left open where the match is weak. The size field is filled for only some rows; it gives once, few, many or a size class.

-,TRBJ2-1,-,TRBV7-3,CASSLGGANNEQFF,TGTGCCAGCAGCTTAGGAGGGGCGAACAATGAGCAGTTCTTC
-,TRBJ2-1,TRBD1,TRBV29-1,CSTRTTGGEQFF,TGCAGCACCCGAACCACAGGGGGTGAGCAGTTCTTC
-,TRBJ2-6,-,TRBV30,CAWGPGAGANVLTF,TGTGCCTGGGGGCCAGGGGCCGGGGCCAACGTCCTGACTTTC
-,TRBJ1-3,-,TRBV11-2,CASSLSGFTGNTIYF,TGTGCCAGCAGCTTAAGTGGGTTTACTGGAAACACCATATATTTT
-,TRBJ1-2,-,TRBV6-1,CASSEVAGNYGYTF,TGTGCCAGCAGTGAAGTAGCAGGGAACTATGGCTACACCTTC
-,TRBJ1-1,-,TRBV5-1,CASSLQGMNTEAFF,TGCGCCAGCAGCTTGCAGGGGATGAACACTGAAGCTTTCTTT
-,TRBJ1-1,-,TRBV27,CASSPWDGRKDTEAFF,TGTGCCAGCAGTCCCTGGGACGGGCGAAAGGACACTGAAGCTTTCTTT
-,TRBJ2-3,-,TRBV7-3,CASSLAGLITDTQYF,TGTGCCAGCAGCTTAGCGGGGTTAATCACAGATACGCAGTATTTT
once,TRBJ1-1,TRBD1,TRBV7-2,CVSNRQGRTEAFF,TGTGTCAGCAACCGACAGGGGCGGACTGAAGCTTTCTTT
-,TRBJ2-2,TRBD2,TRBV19,CASSHGGGPGTGELFF,TGTGCCAGTAGCCACGGGGGGGGGCCCGGCACCGGGGAGCTGTTTTTT
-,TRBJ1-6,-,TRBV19,CASSALGANSPLHF,TGTGCCAGTAGTGCCCTCGGGGCCAATTCACCCCTCCACTTT
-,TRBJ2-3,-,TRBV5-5,CASSYARGITDTQYF,TGTGCCAGCAGCTACGCTCGGGGGATCACAGATACGCAGTATTTT
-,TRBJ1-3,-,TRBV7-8,CASSRQGYPSGNTIYF,TGTGCCAGCAGCCGTCAGGGCTACCCCTCTGGAAACACCATATATTTT
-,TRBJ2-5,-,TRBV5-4,CASSFIPKETQYF,TGTGCCAGCAGCTTTATACCGAAAGAGACCCAGTACTTC
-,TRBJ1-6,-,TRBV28,CASSFGGGTYGNSPLHF,TGTGCCAGCAGCTTTGGGGGGGGCACTTACGGTAATTCACCCCTCCACTTT
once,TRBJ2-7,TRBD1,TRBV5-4,CASSLMTGGSYEQYF,TGTGCCAGCAGCCTTATGACAGGGGGGTCCTACGAGCAGTACTTC
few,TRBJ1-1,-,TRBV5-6,CASSRGTLDPEAFF,TGTGCCAGCAGCCGCGGGACACTCGACCCTGAAGCTTTCTTT
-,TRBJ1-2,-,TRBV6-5,CASTIEVTGSYGYTF,TGTGCCAGCACTATAGAGGTTACAGGGAGCTATGGCTACACCTTC
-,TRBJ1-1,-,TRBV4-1,CASSQDFGGNTEAFF,TGCGCCAGCAGCCAAGATTTCGGGGGGAACACTGAAGCTTTCTTT
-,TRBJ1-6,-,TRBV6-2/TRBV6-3,CASSSPRGGASYNSPLHF,TGTGCCAGCAGTTCCCCGCGAGGGGGGGCTTCCTATAATTCACCCCTCCACTTT
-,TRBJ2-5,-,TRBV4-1,CASSQGVQETQYF,TGCGCCAGCAGCCAAGGCGTCCAAGAGACCCAGTACTTC
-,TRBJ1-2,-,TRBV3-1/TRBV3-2,CASSQRSRTANYGYTF,TGTGCCAGCAGCCAACGTAGCCGGACAGCTAACTATGGCTACACCTTC
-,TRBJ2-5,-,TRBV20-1,CSASLKRDQETQYF,TGCAGTGCTAGTTTGAAGCGGGACCAAGAGACCCAGTACTTC
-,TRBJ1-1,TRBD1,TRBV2,CAATGVYFEAFF,TGTGCCGCAACAGGGGTATATTTTGAAGCTTTCTTT
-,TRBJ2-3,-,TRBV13,CASRPNREADTQYF,TGTGCCAGCCGCCCGAACAGGGAGGCAGATACGCAGTATTTT
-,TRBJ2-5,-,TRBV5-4,CASSFTAEETQYF,TGTGCCAGCAGCTTTACGGCGGAAGAGACCCAGTACTTC
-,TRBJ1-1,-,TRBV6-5,CASLRWEQHTEAFF,TGTGCCAGCCTAAGGTGGGAGCAACACACTGAAGCTTTCTTT
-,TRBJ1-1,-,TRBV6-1,CASSTRRGNTEAFF,TGTGCCAGCAGCACGAGGAGGGGGAACACTGAAGCTTTCTTT
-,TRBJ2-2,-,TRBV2,CASILRQETHTGELFF,TGTGCCAGCATCCTCCGACAGGAGACCCACACCGGGGAGCTGTTTTTT
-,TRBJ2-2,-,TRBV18,CASSLRLIGTGELFF,TGTGCCAGCTCACTTCGACTTATTGGGACCGGGGAGCTGTTTTTT
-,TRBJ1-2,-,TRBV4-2,CASSQGGGVGGYTF,TGTGCCAGCAGCCAAGGAGGCGGCGTCGGAGGCTACACCTTC
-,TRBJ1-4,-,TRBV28,CASSSTYEKLFF,TGTGCCAGCAGCTCAACTTACGAAAAACTGTTTTTT
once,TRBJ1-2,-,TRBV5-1,CASSPSGGLLGGYTF,TGCGCCAGCAGCCCCTCCGGGGGATTACTCGGTGGCTACACCTTC
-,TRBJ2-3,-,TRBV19,CASGGTSTDTQYF,TGTGCCAGTGGTGGGACTAGCACAGATACGCAGTATTTT
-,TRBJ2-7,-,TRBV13,CASSLGGSSYEQYF,TGTGCCAGCAGCTTAGGCGGGTCCAGCTACGAGCAGTACTTC
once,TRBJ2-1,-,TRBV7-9,CASSDPTGDNEQFF,TGTGCCAGCAGCGACCCTACAGGAGACAATGAGCAGTTCTTC
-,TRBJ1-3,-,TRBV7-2,CASSLVRGMGGNTIYF,TGTGCCAGCAGCTTAGTGCGGGGGATGGGTGGAAACACCATATATTTT
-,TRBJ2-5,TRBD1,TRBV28,CASSSIFVGTGGEETQYF,TGTGCCAGCAGTTCTATATTCGTCGGGACAGGGGGCGAGGAGACCCAGTACTTC
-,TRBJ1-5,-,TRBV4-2,CASSQDGGLRQPQHF,TGTGCCAGCAGCCAAGACGGGGGGCTACGTCAGCCCCAGCATTTT
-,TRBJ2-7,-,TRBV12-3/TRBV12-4,CASTDTLLREQYF,TGTGCCAGCACAGACACCCTGTTACGCGAGCAGTACTTC
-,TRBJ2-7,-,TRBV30,CAWEDPGYKTYEQYF,TGTGCCTGGGAAGACCCGGGCTATAAGACCTACGAGCAGTACTTC
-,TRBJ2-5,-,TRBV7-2,CASSLFRGSPESTQYF,TGTGCCAGCAGCTTATTTCGCGGATCGCCCGAGTCGACCCAGTACTTC